There are many counts of the clone carrying this T cell receptor (beta chain). Antigen specificity is unknown. Using RNA transcripts as the source, TCR beta CDR3 regions were amplified. RT-PCR in the first round (using the HTBI primer set) targeted the TCR CDR3. TCRdb reprocessed the multiplex PCR reads via MiXCR and lists one record per CDR3 protein. The sample shows fewer than 350,000 distinct CDR3 sequences, around 23% of them seen only once. This sample was taken from a study of T cells in Graves' hyperthyroidism and ophthalmopathy. Across the study: Once the initial diagnosis was made, peripheral blood was obtained before any treatment.

Whole-study results and caveats: Blood also held most thyroid clonotypes expanded beyond 0.001. Ophthalmopathy onset followed model prediction by a median around six months.

Calling Graves' hyperthyroidism stable meant ophthalmopathy did not progress within 18 months. The CDR3 runs 12 residues. The V end was cut by 3 bases, the J end by 4 bases, with 6 bases between. The sample consisted of blood. The rearrangement links TRBV12-3 or TRBV12-4 to TRBJ1-1; D unresolved. The receptor comes from a woman aged 50 to 60 with Graves' hyperthyroidism. CDR3 amino acids: CASSFLSTEAFF. In DNA form, the CDR3 reads TGTGCCAGCAGTTTTTTATCCACTGAAGCTTTCTTT.